A single T cell receptor beta chain is shown here with its context. Its antigen is not known. 13 Jbeta primers and 60 Vbeta primers were used for the PCR. Profiling relied on immunoSEQ multiplex PCR, and the TCRdb table lists in-frame clones only, not all of them. The sample records approximately 160,000 clones, 64% being singletons. The data derive from a study of cytomegalovirus exposure and HLA in healthy donors. General study points: TCR beta sequences numbering roughly 18,000 were associated with HLA alleles at 0.05 false discovery rate in a later analysis.

Germline CDR1 is SGHRS and CDR2 is YFSETQ. With 3 bases clipped from V and 2 bases from J, the junction kept 6 bases outside the gene matches. The CDR3 extends over 16 amino acids. The sample taken for sequencing was PBMCs. The V gene is TRBV5-1, the J gene TRBJ2-3; 10 bases agree with TRBD1. The sequence came from a woman under 40 in good health and CMV-seropositive. CDR3 sequence reads: CASSSGQGRSTDTQYF. CDR3 nucleotides: TGCGCCAGCAGCTCGGGACAGGGGAGGTCCACAGATACGCAGTATTTT.